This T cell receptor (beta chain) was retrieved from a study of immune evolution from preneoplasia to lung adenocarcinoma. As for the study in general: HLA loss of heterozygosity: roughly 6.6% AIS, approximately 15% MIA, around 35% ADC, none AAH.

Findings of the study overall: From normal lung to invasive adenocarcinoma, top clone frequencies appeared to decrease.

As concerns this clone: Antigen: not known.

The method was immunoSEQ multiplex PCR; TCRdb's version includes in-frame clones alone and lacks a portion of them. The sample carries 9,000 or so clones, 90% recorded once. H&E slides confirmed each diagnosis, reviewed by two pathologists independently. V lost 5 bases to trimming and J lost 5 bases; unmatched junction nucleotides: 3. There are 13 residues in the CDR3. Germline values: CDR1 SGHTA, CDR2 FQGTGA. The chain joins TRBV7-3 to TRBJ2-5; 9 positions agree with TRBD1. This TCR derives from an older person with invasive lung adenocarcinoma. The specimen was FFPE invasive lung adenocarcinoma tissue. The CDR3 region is CASSAGTGETQYF. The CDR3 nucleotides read TGTGCCAGCAGCGCGGGGACAGGGGAGACCCAGTACTTC.